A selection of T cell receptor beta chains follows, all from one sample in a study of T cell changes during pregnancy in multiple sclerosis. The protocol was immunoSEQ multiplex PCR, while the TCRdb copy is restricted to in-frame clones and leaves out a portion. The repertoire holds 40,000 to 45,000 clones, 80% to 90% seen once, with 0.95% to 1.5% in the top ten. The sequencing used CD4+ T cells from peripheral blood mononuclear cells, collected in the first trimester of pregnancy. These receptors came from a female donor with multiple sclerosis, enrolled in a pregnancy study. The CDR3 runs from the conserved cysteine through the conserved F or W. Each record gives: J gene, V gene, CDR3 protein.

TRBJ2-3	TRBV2	CASRERAFSTDTQYF
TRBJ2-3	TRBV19	CASSELTSTDTQYF
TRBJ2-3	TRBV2	CASRETEDTQYF
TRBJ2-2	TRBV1	CTSSHPRKPLPGELFF
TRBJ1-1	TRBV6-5	CASSREHEAFF
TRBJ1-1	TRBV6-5	CASRSRQGVNTEAFF
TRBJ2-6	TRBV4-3	CASSPRFFSGANVLTF
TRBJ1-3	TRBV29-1	CSVVGGTGNTIYF
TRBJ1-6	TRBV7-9	CASSLEIHGSPLHF
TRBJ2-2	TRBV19	CASSWEAGELFF
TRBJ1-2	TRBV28	CASSLLDRPYGYTF
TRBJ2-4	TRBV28	CASSLPGTGVILAKNIQYF
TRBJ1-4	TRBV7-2	CASSSGDRVSEKLFF
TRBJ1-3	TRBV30	CAWSSRGFPGNTIYF
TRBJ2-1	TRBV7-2	CASSLDSNEQFF
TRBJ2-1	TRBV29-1	CSVEGGFREWSYNEQFF
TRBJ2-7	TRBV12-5	CASGLGRRDRGDEQYF
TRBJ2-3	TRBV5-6	CASSVTGGADTQYF
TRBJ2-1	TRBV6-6	CASSPTRSSYNEQFF
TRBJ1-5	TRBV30	CAWATGYNQPQHF
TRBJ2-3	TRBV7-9	CASRTTRGRTDTQYF
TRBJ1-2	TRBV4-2	CASSQDIRGLGGYTF
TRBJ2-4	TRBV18	CASSPQDRGLGIQYF
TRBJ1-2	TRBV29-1	CSVEDGPQGHYGYTF
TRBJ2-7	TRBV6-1	CASSATPSYEQYF
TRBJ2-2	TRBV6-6	CASRRAVSNTGELFF
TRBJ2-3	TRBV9	CASSASKGGFSNTDTQYF
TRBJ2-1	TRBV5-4	CASSFGQGEGNEQFF
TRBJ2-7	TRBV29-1	CSAEAGGEYEQYF
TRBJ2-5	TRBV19	CASSIRRDWRQETQYF
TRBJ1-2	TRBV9	CASSVAPGQPLYGYTF
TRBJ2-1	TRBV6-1	CASSEPGAYNEQFF
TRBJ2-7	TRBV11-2	CASSLDGTFYEQYF
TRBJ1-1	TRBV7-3	CASRKTALNTEAFF
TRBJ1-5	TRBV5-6	CASSTGRGNQPQHF
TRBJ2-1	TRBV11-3	CASSLAGGLYNEQFF
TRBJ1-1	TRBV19	CASSHDRLEAAEAFF
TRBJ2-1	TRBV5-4	CASSQGQGTYNEQFF
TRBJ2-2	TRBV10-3	CAITTGGYDTGELFF
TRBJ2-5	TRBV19	CASSIPGGETQYF
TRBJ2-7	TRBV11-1	CASSPAGREQYF
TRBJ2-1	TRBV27	CASSARPLAVLYNEQFF
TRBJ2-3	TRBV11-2	CASSLDLASTDTQYF
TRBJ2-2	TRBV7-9	CASSPSGELFF
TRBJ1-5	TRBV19	CAASGVSNQPQHF
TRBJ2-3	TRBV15	CATSRDRLAQIRDTQYF
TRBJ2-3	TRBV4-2	CASSQEGTSGSSEADTQYF